The rows below give T cell receptor beta chains drawn from one sample of a study of CXCR3-negative and CXCR3-positive naive CD8 T cells. Using the 5' RACE reads, TCRdb records one entry per CDR3 protein without DNA. The sample has about 98,000 distinct CDR3 sequences. What was sequenced was naive CXCR3+ CD8+ T cells from blood. The receptor set was obtained from a human donor in good health. Some clones in this sample may be carry-over from other donors' samples. The CDR3 runs from the conserved cysteine through the conserved F or W.

CDR3: CASSPLGLAGGAGSDTQYF
length: 19
J: TRBJ2-3
V: TRBV7-9

CDR3: CASSLPGVTEAFF
length: 13
J: TRBJ1-1
V: TRBV27

CDR3: CSARDSRTGSTDTQYF
length: 16
J: TRBJ2-3
V: TRBV20-1

CDR3: CANREPGKDEQFF
length: 13
J: TRBJ2-1
V: TRBV25-1

CDR3: CASTPDKTNTGELFF
length: 15
J: TRBJ2-2
V: TRBV7-2

CDR3: CASSVSGVWETQYF
length: 14
J: TRBJ2-5
V: TRBV9

CDR3: CASSGWEDYSDYGYTF
length: 16
J: TRBJ1-2
V: TRBV2

CDR3: CASDPGTGMARGTDTQYF
length: 18
J: TRBJ2-3
V: TRBV4-1

CDR3: CASSLSIGQETQYF
length: 14
J: TRBJ2-5
V: TRBV27

CDR3: CASSKGGGSSDRQYF
length: 15
J: TRBJ2-3
V: TRBV21-1

CDR3: CASGPVADTQYF
length: 12
J: TRBJ2-3
V: TRBV27

CDR3: CASNTGSDYEQYF
length: 13
J: TRBJ2-7
V: TRBV21-1

CDR3: CASSPQTHYNEQFF
length: 14
J: TRBJ2-1
V: TRBV4-1

CDR3: CASSFVFYEQYF
length: 12
J: TRBJ2-7
V: TRBV12-3/TRBV12-4

CDR3: CASSFRTGAVRLFF
length: 14
J: TRBJ1-4
V: TRBV6-2/TRBV6-3

CDR3: CASTQGNIQYF
length: 11
J: TRBJ2-4
V: TRBV3-1

CDR3: CASSELGGEDYEQYF
length: 15
J: TRBJ2-7
V: TRBV11-3

CDR3: CSARERTGWVYEQYF
length: 15
J: TRBJ2-7
V: TRBV20-1

CDR3: CASSLGGGGYEQYF
length: 14
J: TRBJ2-7
V: TRBV7-3

CDR3: CASSHGSSYEQYF
length: 13
J: TRBJ2-7
V: TRBV4-2

CDR3: CSVEVGYTEAFF
length: 12
J: TRBJ1-1
V: TRBV29-1

CDR3: CASGTGFRSKNIQYF
length: 15
J: TRBJ2-4
V: TRBV19

CDR3: CASSSGTRGNEQFF
length: 14
J: TRBJ2-1
V: TRBV7-9

CDR3: CASSPSLAGPLETQYF
length: 16
J: TRBJ2-5
V: TRBV6-4

CDR3: CASSPGTKNTEAFF
length: 14
J: TRBJ1-1
V: TRBV19

CDR3: CASRLPDGEAFF
length: 12
J: TRBJ1-1
V: TRBV6-6

CDR3: CASSIGQTEAFF
length: 12
J: TRBJ1-1
V: TRBV19

CDR3: CASSSGLYEQFF
length: 12
J: TRBJ2-1
V: TRBV11-2

CDR3: CASSPTDYNEQFF
length: 13
J: TRBJ2-1
V: TRBV7-3

CDR3: CSAAVLFRDRDSYEQYF
length: 17
J: TRBJ2-7
V: TRBV20-1

CDR3: CATWEEGGLTDTQYF
length: 15
J: TRBJ2-3
V: TRBV6-2/TRBV6-3

CDR3: CASSDRDRVREQYF
length: 14
J: TRBJ2-7
V: TRBV6-1

CDR3: CASSLRDTSTDTQYF
length: 15
J: TRBJ2-3
V: TRBV12-3/TRBV12-4

CDR3: CSVRGTATYEKYF
length: 13
J: TRBJ2-7
V: TRBV29-1

CDR3: CSARGTGTTYEQYF
length: 14
J: TRBJ2-7
V: TRBV20-1

CDR3: CASNHLRDRDKDTQYF
length: 16
J: TRBJ2-3
V: TRBV6-1

CDR3: CASSLLAGLDGYTF
length: 14
J: TRBJ1-2
V: TRBV12-3/TRBV12-4

CDR3: CSAVARYNEQFF
length: 12
J: TRBJ2-1
V: TRBV20-1

CDR3: CASSPGTGSNTGELFF
length: 16
J: TRBJ2-2
V: TRBV14

CDR3: CSALTGGGDEQFF
length: 13
J: TRBJ2-1
V: TRBV29-1

CDR3: CASSQENPGDRPSYEQYF
length: 18
J: TRBJ2-7
V: TRBV3-1

CDR3: CASSLASTPYNEQFF
length: 15
J: TRBJ2-1
V: TRBV27

CDR3: CASSSGRDQPQHF
length: 13
J: TRBJ1-5
V: TRBV12-3/TRBV12-4

CDR3: CSVPEGDYGYTF
length: 12
J: TRBJ1-2
V: TRBV29-1

CDR3: CASSKGGMAGANVLTF
length: 16
J: TRBJ2-6
V: TRBV6-5

CDR3: CSARIVGGGEETQYF
length: 15
J: TRBJ2-5
V: TRBV20-1

CDR3: CSARDTTSTDTQYF
length: 14
J: TRBJ2-3
V: TRBV20-1

CDR3: CASRPETNTGELFF
length: 14
J: TRBJ2-2
V: TRBV7-9

CDR3: CASGLGTVPNTGELFF
length: 16
J: TRBJ2-2
V: TRBV12-5

CDR3: CASSLILAGGQWYQETQYF
length: 19
J: TRBJ2-5
V: TRBV4-3

CDR3: CSDALPGQGGMPFF
length: 14
J: TRBJ1-1
V: TRBV29-1

CDR3: CASSEQGRALSYNEQFF
length: 17
J: TRBJ2-1
V: TRBV2

CDR3: CASREISYNEQFF
length: 13
J: TRBJ2-1
V: TRBV6-8

CDR3: CASSPRQGTYEQYF
length: 14
J: TRBJ2-7
V: TRBV12-3/TRBV12-4